This entry describes one T cell receptor (beta chain). Its matching antigen is unknown. Deletions cut 2 bases from V and 1 base from J, with 15 bases between. Germline loops: CDR1 MNHEY, CDR2 SMNVEV (reference sequence). The CDR3 is 16 residues long. The sample belongs to a study of cytomegalovirus exposure and HLA in healthy donors. Overall study results and limits: Testing in vitro showed a few CMV-associated chains specific for CMV antigens. Investigators reported about 160 TCR beta chains as tied to cytomegalovirus.

Primers included in the PCR were 60 Vbeta and 13 Jbeta primers. Only in-frame clones appear in the TCRdb table, and some are missing; sequencing was by immunoSEQ multiplex PCR. The table lists nearly 110,000 clones, roughly 73% of them singletons. These donors, healthy bone marrow donors, were studied. The chain uses TRBV27 and TRBJ2-7, with D maybe TRBD2 (6 bases). The source is a man aged 25-40 years in good health and CMV-seronegative. Sequenced input: PBMCs. The DNA for the CDR3 is TGTGCCAGCAGTTTAACGGGGGTTGGCCTTTCCTACGAGCAGTACTTC. This translates into CASSLTGVGLSYEQYF.